Included here is one T cell receptor (beta chain) sequence, with context. A second PCR of roughly 7 to 11 cycles used a sample-barcoded 5' primer and a J-beta primer mix. From the 5' RACE reads, TCRdb called clonotypes with MiXCR, one entry per CDR3 protein. The repertoire holds some 900,000 distinct CDR3 sequences, with 29% as singletons. These data originate in a study of blood T cells in healthy people across ages. Looked up from germline, CDR1 is LNHDA and CDR2 is SQIVND (reference sequence). Deletions cut 5 bases from V and 2 bases from J, with 13 bases between. The CDR3 has 15 amino acids. The chain is built from TRBV19 and TRBJ1-5; unclear D gene. This receptor was taken from an elderly woman in good health. The sample consisted of blood. The CDR3 here is CASSWWERGNQPQHF. The CDR3, as DNA: TGTGCCAGTAGTTGGTGGGAAAGAGGCAATCAGCCCCAGCATTTT.